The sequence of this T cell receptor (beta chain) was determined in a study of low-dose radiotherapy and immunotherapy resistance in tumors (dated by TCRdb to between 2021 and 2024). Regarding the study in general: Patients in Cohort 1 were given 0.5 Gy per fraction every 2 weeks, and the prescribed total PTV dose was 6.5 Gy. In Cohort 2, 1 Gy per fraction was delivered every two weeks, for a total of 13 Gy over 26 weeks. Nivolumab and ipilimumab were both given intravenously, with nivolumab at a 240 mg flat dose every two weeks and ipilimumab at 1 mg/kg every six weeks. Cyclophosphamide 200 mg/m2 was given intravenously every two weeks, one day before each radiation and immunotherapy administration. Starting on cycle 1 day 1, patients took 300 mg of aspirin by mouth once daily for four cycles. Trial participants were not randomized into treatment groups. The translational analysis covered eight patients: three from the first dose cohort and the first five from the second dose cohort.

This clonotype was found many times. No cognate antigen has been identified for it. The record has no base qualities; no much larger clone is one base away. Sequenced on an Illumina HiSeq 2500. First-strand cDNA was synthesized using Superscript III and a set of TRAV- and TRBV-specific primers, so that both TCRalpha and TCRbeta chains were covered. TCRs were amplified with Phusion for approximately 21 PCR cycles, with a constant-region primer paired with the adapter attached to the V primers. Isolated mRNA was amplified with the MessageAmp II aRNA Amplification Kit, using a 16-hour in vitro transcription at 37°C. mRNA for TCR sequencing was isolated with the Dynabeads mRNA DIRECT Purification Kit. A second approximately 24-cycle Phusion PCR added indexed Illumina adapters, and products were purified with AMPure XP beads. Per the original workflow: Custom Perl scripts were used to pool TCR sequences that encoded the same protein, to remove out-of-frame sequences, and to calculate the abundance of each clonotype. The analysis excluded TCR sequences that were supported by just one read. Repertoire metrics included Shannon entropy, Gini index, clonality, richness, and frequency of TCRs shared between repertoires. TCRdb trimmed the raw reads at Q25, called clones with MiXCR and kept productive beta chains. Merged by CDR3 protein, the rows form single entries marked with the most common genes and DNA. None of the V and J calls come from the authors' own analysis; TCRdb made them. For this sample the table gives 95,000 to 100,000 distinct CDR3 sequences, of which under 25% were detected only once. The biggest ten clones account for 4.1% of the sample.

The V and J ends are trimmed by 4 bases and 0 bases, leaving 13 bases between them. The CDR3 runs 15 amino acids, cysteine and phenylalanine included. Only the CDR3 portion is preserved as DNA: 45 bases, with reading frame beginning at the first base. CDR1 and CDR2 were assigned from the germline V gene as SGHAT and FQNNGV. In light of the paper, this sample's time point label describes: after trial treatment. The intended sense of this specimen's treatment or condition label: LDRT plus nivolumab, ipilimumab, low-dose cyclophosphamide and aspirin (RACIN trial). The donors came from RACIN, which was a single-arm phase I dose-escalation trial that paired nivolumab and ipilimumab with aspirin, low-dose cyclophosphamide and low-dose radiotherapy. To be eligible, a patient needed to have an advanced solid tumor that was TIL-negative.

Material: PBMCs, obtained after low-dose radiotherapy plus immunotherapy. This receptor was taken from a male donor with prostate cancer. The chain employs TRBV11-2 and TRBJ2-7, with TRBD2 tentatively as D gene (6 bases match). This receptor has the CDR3 CASSSLADSSYEQYF. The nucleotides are TGTGCCAGCAGCTCTTTAGCGGATAGCTCCTACGAGCAGTACTTC.